The present entry profiles one T cell receptor (beta chain) with its context. This specimen comes from a study of blood T cell repertoires in COVID-19. Trimming left V 4 bases short and J 8 bases short, with 12 bases between. Germline CDR1 and CDR2: SGDLS and YYNGEE. The CDR3 is made up of 12 amino acids. As originally analysed: Cell counts per sample came from amplifying reference gene primers. TCRdb keeps only in-frame clones here, not all; method: immunoSEQ multiplex PCR. V and J calls and clone size are given by that table; D and trimming were obtained from the DNA. Among approximately 330,000 clones, about nine tenths were seen once, and the ten largest hold roughly a tenth.

This clonotype was obtained from a man between 25 and 39 years old with COVID-19, enrolled during active disease. This sequence joins TRBV9 and TRBJ1-1; D is undetermined. The sequencing sample was made of peripheral blood. This CDR3 is CASSPPGLEAFF. The CDR3 region has the DNA TGTGCCAGCAGCCCCCCCGGACTCGAAGCTTTCTTT.